This entry is about one T cell receptor beta chain. Its antigen is as yet unknown. The junction and the germline gene differ at one end; a read error may be behind it. Those with alopecia areata gave lesional scalp punch biopsies and peripheral blood. The sample comes from a study of CD8+ T cells in alopecia areata. Study-wide points: Against the mouse data, patients shared TCRs less clearly, possibly for HLA reasons. Lesional tissue from the scalp (especially in alopecia totalis/universalis) showed higher clonality than normal scalp. Normal skin's resident alphabeta T cells are sequenced alongside lesional scalp T cells.

Reverse transcription of extracted RNA yielded cDNA, which provided the sequencing template. The table came from immunoSEQ multiplex PCR; TCRdb's copy has only in-frame clones and leaves some out. The repertoire consists of approximately 150,000 clones, with 67% occurring once and the leading ten covering around 10%. The sequence was collected from a human donor with alopecia areata. This material consisted of CD8+ T cells sorted from blood, taken at week 0.

CDR3 residues: CASSLAPGSAETQYF. The CDR3 bases are TGTGCTAGCAGCTTAGCGCCAGGGTCAGCAGAGACCCAGTACTTC. V gene TRBV7-7 combines with J gene TRBJ2-5; perhaps D is TRBD1 or TRBD2 (5 bases each). The germline V gene encodes CDR1 SSHAT and CDR2 FNYEAQ (reference sequence). This CDR3 comprises 15 residues.